The TCR beta chain under discussion was sequenced for a study of identical twins. General observations from the study: Modelling approaches yielded underestimates of out-of-frame TCR alpha sharing between monozygotic twins.

This clonotype was seen only a few times. Its specificity is unknown. The germline V gene encodes CDR1 ENHRY and CDR2 SYGVKD. CDR3 length: 14 residues. The ends lost 4 bases at V and 5 bases at J; junction bases unmatched: 5. TCRdb re-derived calls from the 5' RACE reads in MiXCR, one entry per CDR3 protein. The sample lists approximately 890,000 distinct CDR3 sequences, around an eighth seen once, with around 1.6% in the top ten. The sample also formed part of further work on yellow fever vaccine responses in identical twins.

The specimen sequenced was PBMCs. The J gene is TRBJ2-1, the V gene TRBV10-3, with 7 bases fitting TRBD2. The sequence was obtained from a woman under 30 in good health. CDR3 region: CAISVGLPNNEQFF. DNA for the CDR3: TGTGCCATCAGTGTGGGACTACCCAACAATGAGCAGTTCTTC.